The rows below give T cell receptor beta chains drawn from one sample of a study of CD8 T cells in ankylosing spondylitis. TCRdb used MiXCR to reprocess the 5' RACE reads, holding one entry per CDR3 protein. The sample lists almost 400,000 distinct CDR3 sequences; about 22% were seen once. Sequencing was done on a sample of blood, either unsorted or a sorted T cell fraction (not recorded which). The source of these receptors is a male donor with ankylosing spondylitis. CDR3s include the opening cysteine and the closing phenylalanine or tryptophan. Each record gives: V gene, clone size, J gene, CDR3 length, D gene, CDR3 protein, CDR3 DNA. A D gene is named only where the DNA matches it firmly. The listing skips clone size in some rows; elsewhere it reads once, few, many or a size class.

V: TRBV7-9
size: NA
J: TRBJ2-5
length: 15
D: NA
CDR3: CASSLTWGRVETQYF
DNA: TGTGCCAGCAGCTTGACCTGGGGGCGGGTGGAGACCCAGTACTTC

V: TRBV5-1
size: few
J: TRBJ2-3
length: 13
D: NA
CDR3: CASTFSLSDTQYF
DNA: TGCGCCAGCACATTCTCTTTATCTGATACGCAGTATTTT

V: TRBV20-1
size: NA
J: TRBJ2-1
length: 12
D: TRBD2
CDR3: CSAPSGGMEQFF
DNA: TGCAGTGCTCCAAGCGGGGGCATGGAGCAGTTCTTC

V: TRBV7-3
size: NA
J: TRBJ1-1
length: 14
D: NA
CDR3: CASSLKTGTDEAFF
DNA: TGTGCCAGCAGCTTAAAAACGGGAACCGATGAAGCTTTCTTT

V: TRBV20-1
size: NA
J: TRBJ2-7
length: 15
D: NA
CDR3: CSARDWTANSYEQYF
DNA: TGCAGTGCTAGAGATTGGACAGCCAACTCCTACGAGCAGTACTTC

V: TRBV6-2/TRBV6-3
size: NA
J: TRBJ2-3
length: 13
D: NA
CDR3: CASNDLRTDTQYF
DNA: TGTGCCAGCAATGACCTAAGGACAGATACGCAGTATTTT

V: TRBV5-1
size: few
J: TRBJ2-1
length: 13
D: NA
CDR3: CASSYTGFNEQFF
DNA: TGCGCCAGCAGTTACACAGGGTTCAATGAGCAGTTCTTC

V: TRBV3-1
size: NA
J: TRBJ2-1
length: 14
D: TRBD2
CDR3: CASSRRELNNEQFF
DNA: TGTGCCAGCAGCCGGCGGGAGCTAAACAATGAGCAGTTCTTC

V: TRBV5-1
size: few
J: TRBJ1-5
length: 14
D: NA
CDR3: CASSLVGGAQPQHF
DNA: TGCGCCAGCAGCTTGGTTGGGGGCGCTCAGCCCCAGCATTTT

V: TRBV3-1
size: many
J: TRBJ2-7
length: 13
D: NA
CDR3: CASSQASRYEQYF
DNA: TGTGCCAGCAGCCAAGCAAGCCGCTACGAGCAGTACTTC

V: TRBV4-1
size: few
J: TRBJ2-7
length: 16
D: TRBD2
CDR3: CASSQVRTRNAYEQYF
DNA: TGCGCCAGCAGCCAAGTCCGGACTAGGAATGCCTACGAGCAGTACTTC

V: TRBV27
size: few
J: TRBJ1-1
length: 15
D: TRBD1
CDR3: CASTPGRNRGTEAFF
DNA: TGTGCCAGCACCCCGGGGAGGAACAGGGGAACTGAAGCTTTCTTT

V: TRBV3-1
size: few
J: TRBJ1-5
length: 14
D: TRBD1
CDR3: CASSVDRSDQPQHF
DNA: TGTGCCAGCAGCGTGGACAGGAGTGATCAGCCCCAGCATTTT

V: TRBV12-3/TRBV12-4
size: few
J: TRBJ2-7
length: 15
D: TRBD2
CDR3: CASSNSGAEYYEQYF
DNA: TGTGCCAGCAGCAATAGCGGGGCTGAATACTACGAGCAGTACTTC

V: TRBV10-3
size: NA
J: TRBJ2-5
length: 15
D: NA
CDR3: CAISEGDTLRETQYF
DNA: TGTGCCATCAGTGAAGGGGACACCCTCCGCGAGACCCAGTACTTC

V: TRBV6-2/TRBV6-3
size: NA
J: TRBJ2-7
length: 14
D: NA
CDR3: CASSYWGGSYEQYF
DNA: TGTGCCAGCAGTTACTGGGGTGGGAGCTACGAGCAGTACTTC